The clone carrying this T cell receptor beta chain appeared many times. What it binds is unknown. The CDR3 covers 13 residues. Germline V CDR1 and CDR2: ENHRY, SYGVKD. Trimming shortened V by 3 bases and J by 5 bases, and 9 bases separated the two germline ends. Combining a sample-barcoded 5' primer with a J-beta primer mix, a second PCR ran for roughly 7 to 11 cycles. TCRdb passed the 5' RACE reads through MiXCR, listing each CDR3 protein once. The data contain some 640,000 distinct CDR3 sequences, around half of them singletons. This sample is drawn from a study of blood T cells in healthy people across ages. Study results and limitations: In the absence of known donor CMV status, changes in expanded clonotypes were possibly confounded.

Sample donors were healthy Caucasian individuals that came from Russia, aged about 6 to 95. Isolating PBMCs gave at least 6 million of these cells per sample. The sequence came from a woman in her sixties in good health. This chain connects TRBV10-3 to TRBJ2-3; D unresolved. Sequencing was performed on blood. CDR3 DNA sequence: TGTGCCATCAGTGAAGGGCGACAAGATACGCAGTATTTT. It codes for CAISEGRQDTQYF.